Listed below are T cell receptor beta chains from one sample, sequenced in a study of T cell responses to AZD1222 COVID-19 vaccine. Sequencing used immunoSEQ multiplex PCR; TCRdb keeps in-frame clones, though not all of them. The table has around 100,000 clones, 86% seen once. Material: peripheral blood, obtained on day 0 of AZD1222 vaccination. These TCRs come from an adult in good health. The CDR3 runs from the conserved cysteine through the conserved F or W. Each record gives: V gene, D gene, J gene, CDR3 length, clone size, CDR3 DNA, CDR3 protein. The D gene is left open where the match is weak. Some rows have no size entry. The others give once, few or many, or a class for an expanded clone.

v_gene: TRBV2; d_gene: TRBD2; j_gene: TRBJ2-1; len: 15; abundance: .; CDR3nt: TGTGCCAGCAGAGGCCTAGCGGGAGGGTACAATGAGCAGTTCTTC; CDR3aa: CASRGLAGGYNEQFF
v_gene: TRBV7-2; d_gene: TRBD1; j_gene: TRBJ1-4; len: 15; abundance: .; CDR3nt: TGTGCCAGCAGCCGGACAGGTGCAACTAATGAAAAACTGTTTTTT; CDR3aa: CASSRTGATNEKLFF
v_gene: TRBV11-2; d_gene: .; j_gene: TRBJ2-2; len: 15; abundance: few; CDR3nt: TGTGCCAGCAGCTTAGTGGGTCGAATTACCGGGGAGCTGTTTTTT; CDR3aa: CASSLVGRITGELFF
v_gene: TRBV4-2; d_gene: .; j_gene: TRBJ2-2; len: 16; abundance: .; CDR3nt: TGTGCCAGCAGCCAAGATTCAGATAGGTTCACCGGGGAGCTGTTTTTT; CDR3aa: CASSQDSDRFTGELFF
v_gene: TRBV15; d_gene: .; j_gene: TRBJ2-7; len: 15; abundance: .; CDR3nt: TGTGCCACCAGCAGAGATCTTTCAGGGGGGAACGAGCAGTACTTC; CDR3aa: CATSRDLSGGNEQYF
v_gene: TRBV6-5; d_gene: .; j_gene: TRBJ2-1; len: 12; abundance: few; CDR3nt: TGTGCCAGCAGTTACAGCGGGAATGAGCAGTTCTTC; CDR3aa: CASSYSGNEQFF
v_gene: TRBV5-4; d_gene: .; j_gene: TRBJ2-1; len: 12; abundance: once; CDR3nt: TGTGCCAGCAGCCCTGAGTACAATGAGCAGTTCTTC; CDR3aa: CASSPEYNEQFF
v_gene: TRBV7-9; d_gene: .; j_gene: TRBJ1-4; len: 15; abundance: .; CDR3nt: TGTGCCAGCAGCTTACGGCGACCGACTAATGAAAAACTGTTTTTT; CDR3aa: CASSLRRPTNEKLFF
v_gene: TRBV6-1; d_gene: .; j_gene: TRBJ1-5; len: 17; abundance: .; CDR3nt: TGTGCCAGCAGTGAGGGGTCCGGGCCCTGGCGCAATCAGCCCCAGCATTTT; CDR3aa: CASSEGSGPWRNQPQHF
v_gene: TRBV15; d_gene: TRBD2; j_gene: TRBJ2-1; len: 14; abundance: .; CDR3nt: TGTGCCATTAGCGGGAGGGCCCTGTCAAATGAGCAGTTCTTC; CDR3aa: CAISGRALSNEQFF
v_gene: TRBV5-5; d_gene: .; j_gene: TRBJ1-2; len: 14; abundance: .; CDR3nt: TGTGCCAGCAGCTTGGGAACAGACCCCTATGGCTACACCTTC; CDR3aa: CASSLGTDPYGYTF